The 9 T cell receptor beta chains presented below share a single source sample, sequenced in a study of T cells in Graves' hyperthyroidism and ophthalmopathy. The investigators amplified TCR beta CDR3 regions from RNA transcripts. TCR CDR3 regions were first amplified by RT-PCR with HTBI primers. TCRdb itself ran the multiplex PCR reads through MiXCR, one entry per CDR3 protein. Of more than 550,000 distinct CDR3 sequences detected, roughly 20% appear once; the ten largest clones hold 15% to 20%. The sequenced sample was blood. The receptors were sampled from a woman in her fifties or sixties with Graves' hyperthyroidism that later progressed to Graves' ophthalmopathy.

The rearrangement links TRBV20-1 to TRBJ2-7, with TRBD2 matching over 9 bases. The CDR3 is made up of 15 amino acids. Germline CDR1 reads DFQATT; CDR2 reads SNEGSKA (reference sequence). The V segment lost 4 bases and the J segment 2 bases; nucleotides outside the gene matches: 9. The CDR3 region has the DNA TGCAGTGCTACCTCAAGTGCGGGGGGGACCTACGAGCAGTACTTC. This encodes CSATSSAGGTYEQYF.

This clonotype was seen ten or more times. The chain uses TRBV11-3 and TRBJ2-3, with 7 bases that match TRBD1. With V trimmed by 1 base and J by 0 bases, 7 bases remained unmatched. The germline CDR1 and CDR2 sequences are SGHNT and YENEEA. The CDR3 is made up of 17 amino acids. CDR3 residues: CASSLGLGQVSTDTQYF. The CDR3 nucleotides read TGTGCCAGCAGCTTAGGACTCGGACAGGTTAGCACAGATACGCAGTATTTT.

The V and J genes are TRBV6-1 and TRBJ2-5, with a weak D call TRBD1 (7 bases). This CDR3 is 14 amino acids long. Germline CDR1 and CDR2: MNHNS and SASEGT. This CDR3 is CAGKGARRGETQYF. CDR3 coding DNA: TGTGCAGGAAAGGGGGCTCGCCGGGGGGAGACCCAGTACTTC.

This chain connects TRBV7-2 to TRBJ2-5; possibly TRBD2 for D (5 bases). The germline CDR1 and CDR2 sequences are SGHTA and FQGNSA. The V gene lost 5 bases and the J gene lost 7 bases, with 17 bases spanning the gap. The CDR3 has 14 amino acids. CDR3 nucleotides: TGTGCCAGCAGCGCCGGGGTTTTCCCTTTGACCCAGTACTTC. Its translation is CASSAGVFPLTQYF.

This clonotype was counted many times. The J gene is TRBJ2-5, the V gene TRBV20-1; D may be TRBD2 (5 bases). The CDR3 totals 15 residues. Germline lookup yields CDR1 DFQATT and CDR2 SNEGSKA (reference sequence). The V end was cut by 1 base, the J end by 3 bases, with 15 bases between. CDR3 coding DNA: TGCAGTGCTAGAGTACCGGGAACTCCAAAAGAGACCCAGTACTTC. Protein product: CSARVPGTPKETQYF.

This clonotype has just one count. Likely a read error: the CDR3 ends without its conserved phenylalanine or tryptophan. The rearrangement uses TRBV6-2 or TRBV6-3 and TRBJ2-2; D tentatively reads TRBD1 or TRBD2 (5 bases each). Per germline, CDR1 MNHEY and CDR2 SVGEGT. The CDR3 totals 17 residues. V was trimmed by 6 bases and J by 1 base, leaving 18 bases between them. CDR3 in amino acids: CASSLGDDYLNTGELFS. CDR3 DNA: TGTGCCAGCAGCCTGGGGGATGACTATCTGAACACCGGGGAGCTGTTTTCT.

V usage is TRBV19 and J usage is TRBJ1-3; unclear D gene. The V end was cut by 1 base, the J end by 0 bases, with 13 bases between. The CDR3 is 17 amino acids. Germline values: CDR1 LNHDA, CDR2 SQIVND (reference sequence). The CDR3 loop is CASSIVGGILSGNTIYF. The CDR3 nucleotides are TGTGCCAGTAGTATAGTCGGCGGGATCCTCTCTGGAAACACCATATATTTT.

CDR3 DNA sequence: TGTGCCAGCAGCTTAGAGACTAGCGACTCCTACGAGCAGTACTTC. It specifies CASSLETSDSYEQYF. The chain couples TRBV7-8 to TRBJ2-7; 8 nucleotides agree with TRBD2. V dropped 1 base and J dropped 0; count of bases not matched to a gene: 2. The CDR3 runs to 15 residues. CDR1 is SGHVS and CDR2 is FQNEAQ in the germline V gene.

The chain carries TRBV4-2 and TRBJ1-1; D is undetermined. The CDR3 loop spans 13 amino acids. The V end was cut by 0 bases, the J end by 5 bases, with 7 bases between. The germline CDR1 and CDR2 sequences are LGHNA and YNFKEQ. CDR3 residues: CASSQDRLTEAFF. CDR3 bases: TGTGCCAGCAGCCAAGATCGCTTGACTGAAGCTTTCTTT.